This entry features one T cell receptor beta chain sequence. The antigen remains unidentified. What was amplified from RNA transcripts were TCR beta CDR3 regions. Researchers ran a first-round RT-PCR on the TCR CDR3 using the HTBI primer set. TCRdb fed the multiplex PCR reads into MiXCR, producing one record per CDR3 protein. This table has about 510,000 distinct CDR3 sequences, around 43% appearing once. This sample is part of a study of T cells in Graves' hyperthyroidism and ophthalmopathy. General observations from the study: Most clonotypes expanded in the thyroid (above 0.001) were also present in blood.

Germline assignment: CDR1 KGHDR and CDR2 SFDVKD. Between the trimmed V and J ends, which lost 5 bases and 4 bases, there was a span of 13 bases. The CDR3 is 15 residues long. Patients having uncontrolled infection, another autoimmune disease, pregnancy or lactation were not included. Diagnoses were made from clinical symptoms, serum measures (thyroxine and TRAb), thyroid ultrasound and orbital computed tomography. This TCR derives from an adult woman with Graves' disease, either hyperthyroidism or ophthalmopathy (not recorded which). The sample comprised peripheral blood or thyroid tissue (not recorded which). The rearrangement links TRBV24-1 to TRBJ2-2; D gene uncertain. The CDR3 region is CATSVHSTGTGELFF. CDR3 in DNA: TGTGCCACCAGTGTACACTCAACGGGCACCGGGGAGCTGTTTTTT.